This is a list of T cell receptor beta chains from one sample in a study of shared clonotypes between healthy human individuals. This table comes from immunoSEQ multiplex PCR, and its TCRdb copy is limited to in-frame clones, with some not included. The sample records more than 550,000 clones, about 90% being singletons. Material for sequencing was memory CD8+ T cells from PBMCs. These receptors were taken from a man between 18 and 29 years old in good health. Some clones in this sample may be carry-over from other donors' samples. CDR3s include the opening cysteine and the closing phenylalanine or tryptophan. A D gene is named only where the DNA matches it firmly.

cdr3_length | j_call | v_call | d_call | cdr3_aa | cdr3_nt
16 | TRBJ2-1 | TRBV28 | NA | CASSIWGPSSYNEQFF | TGTGCCAGCAGTATCTGGGGCCCGAGCTCCTACAATGAGCAGTTCTTC
17 | TRBJ2-5 | TRBV5-4 | TRBD2 | CASSWGKEREEGETQYF | TGTGCCAGCAGCTGGGGTAAGGAGCGGGAGGAAGGAGAGACCCAGTACTTC
16 | TRBJ2-7 | TRBV27 | TRBD2 | CASSLRTSGTRHEQYF | TGTGCCAGCAGTTTACGGACTAGCGGGACACGCCACGAGCAGTACTTC
14 | TRBJ1-5 | TRBV6-5 | NA | CASSYSRTNQPQHF | TGTGCCAGCAGTTACTCGAGGACCAATCAGCCCCAGCATTTT
11 | TRBJ2-7 | TRBV10-2 | NA | CASSDYKEQYF | TGCGCCAGCAGCGACTATAAGGAGCAGTACTTC
15 | TRBJ2-7 | TRBV10-3 | NA | CAISDVADSPYEQYF | TGTGCCATCAGTGACGTTGCGGACAGCCCGTACGAGCAGTACTTC
14 | TRBJ1-2 | TRBV27 | TRBD1 | CASRGRGSVYGYTF | TGTGCCAGCAGGGGCAGGGGGTCTGTCTATGGCTACACCTTC
16 | TRBJ2-1 | TRBV4-1 | TRBD2 | CASSQAGGRAYNEQFF | TGCGCCAGCAGCCAAGCGGGGGGGAGGGCCTACAATGAGCAGTTCTTC
14 | TRBJ1-5 | TRBV28 | NA | CASSLLQSNQPQHF | TGTGCCAGCAGTTTACTACAGAGCAATCAGCCCCAGCATTTT
15 | TRBJ1-5 | TRBV7-9 | NA | CASSDGTPLIRPQHF | TGTGCCAGCAGCGATGGGACCCCTCTTATTAGGCCCCAGCATTTT
15 | TRBJ1-4 | TRBV28 | TRBD1 | CASSARQGAGEKLFF | TGTGCCAGCAGTGCAAGACAGGGGGCGGGTGAAAAACTGTTTTTT
15 | TRBJ2-7 | TRBV6-1 | TRBD2 | CASSEPTSGSYEQYF | TGTGCCAGCAGTGAACCCACTAGCGGCTCCTACGAGCAGTACTTC
14 | TRBJ2-1 | TRBV4-1 | TRBD1 | CASSPTTGGDEQFF | TGCGCCAGCAGCCCAACAACAGGGGGCGATGAGCAGTTCTTC
13 | TRBJ2-7 | TRBV28 | TRBD2 | CASRGTGGYEQYF | TGTGCCAGCAGGGGGACGGGGGGCTACGAGCAGTACTTC
14 | TRBJ2-7 | TRBV7-8 | NA | CASRDTGTQPEQYF | TGTGCCAGCAGAGATACCGGGACTCAACCCGAGCAGTACTTC
17 | TRBJ2-5 | TRBV18 | TRBD2 | CASSPPYLAGVVETQYF | TGTGCCAGCTCACCCCCATATCTAGCGGGAGTGGTGGAGACCCAGTACTTC